In its sample, the clone carrying this T cell receptor beta chain was seen many times. As yet, its antigen is unknown. TCR beta libraries were made by quantitative 5'-RACE with molecular barcodes. TCRdb processed the 5' RACE reads anew with MiXCR; each CDR3 protein has one entry. The data show about 500,000 distinct CDR3 sequences, with approximately 5.3% seen just once and roughly 3.2% held by the top ten. The sample comes from a study of CD8 T cells in ankylosing spondylitis. Study-level findings and limits: Ankylosing spondylitis blood appeared to be characterized by a TCR beta motif of 8 or 9 highly homologous variants. Disease-linked clones bore a CD8+ phenotype, appearing relatively rarely in peripheral blood. Reportedly, matched ankylosing spondylitis synovial fluid was significantly enriched for disease-linked clones.

V trimming: 0 bases; J trimming: 5 bases; junction bases outside the gene matches: 10. Germline V gives CDR1 DFQATT, CDR2 SNEGSKA (reference sequence). This CDR3 is 15 amino acids long. The chain couples TRBV20-1 to TRBJ2-7, with 7 bases that match TRBD1. This receptor was identified in a male donor with ankylosing spondylitis. Sequenced material: blood, either unsorted or a sorted T cell fraction (not recorded which). The CDR3 spells CSARDATGYRNEQYF. Here the CDR3 DNA reads TGCAGTGCTAGAGATGCGACAGGGTATAGGAACGAGCAGTACTTC.